Presented here are 17 T cell receptor beta chains from one specimen sequenced in a study of blood T cells in healthy people across ages. The second PCR ran about 6 to 12 cycles with a sample-barcoded 5' primer and J-beta primers. TCRdb re-analysed the 5' RACE reads in MiXCR, keeping a single row per CDR3 protein. The table lists approximately 1.5 million distinct CDR3 sequences, roughly 43% of them singletons. The source material was blood. These receptors were collected from a woman aged 18-29 years in good health.

This clonotype was picked up a small number of times. The rearrangement joins TRBV6-5 to TRBJ2-3, with 10 bases that match TRBD2. The V gene's germline CDR1 is MNHEY and CDR2 SVGAGI. V trimming: 0 bases; J trimming: 4 bases; junction bases outside the gene matches: 7. The CDR3 is 17 residues long. The CDR3 bases are TGTGCCAGCAGTTACTCGACGAGCGGGAGGGCCCCAGATACGCAGTATTTT. Translating gives CASSYSTSGRAPDTQYF.

The rearrangement uses TRBV7-9 and TRBJ1-1; tentative D call: TRBD1 (5 bases). The V gene lost 6 bases and the J gene lost 1 base, with 12 bases spanning the gap. CDR1 and CDR2 (germline): SEHNR, FQNEAQ (reference sequence). The CDR3 runs to 14 residues. Here the CDR3 reads CASRMDKPNTEAFF. The CDR3 nucleotides are TGTGCCAGCAGAATGGACAAACCGAACACTGAAGCTTTCTTT.

This clonotype was seen a handful of times. The V gene is TRBV20-1, the J gene TRBJ1-2; D remains ambiguous. Germline CDR1 and CDR2: DFQATT and SNEGSKA (reference sequence). Trimming cost V 5 bases and J 5 bases, with 15 bases left between them. The CDR3 covers 13 residues. Written as DNA, the CDR3 is TGCAGTGCTGGCCGGGATCATCCTTATGGCTACACCTTC. This codes for CSAGRDHPYGYTF.

The rearrangement links TRBV7-2 to TRBJ2-3, with 12 bases aligning to TRBD2. CDR3 length equals 16 residues. Looked up from germline, CDR1 is SGHTA and CDR2 is FQGNSA. V lost 7 bases and J lost 2; bases outside the gene matches: 7. CDR3 amino acids: CASIPGLAGTTDTQYF. The CDR3 DNA sequence: TGTGCCAGCATTCCTGGACTAGCGGGAACCACAGATACGCAGTATTTT.

This chain uses TRBV7-8 with TRBJ2-5; TRBD2 is a possible D gene (6 bases). V was cut by 4 bases and J by 9 bases, with 18 bases left in between. In germline, CDR1 is SGHVS, CDR2 FQNEAQ. The CDR3 has 14 amino acids. The CDR3 loop reads CASSSVQGGEAQYF. In DNA, the CDR3 is TGTGCCAGCAGCTCAGTCCAGGGCGGGGAGGCCCAGTACTTC.

In regard to this clonotype: A junction end diverges from the germline sequence, so it may reflect a read error. The V and J genes are TRBV15 and TRBJ2-3, with a tentative D call TRBD2 (6 bases). In germline, CDR1 is LNHNV, CDR2 YYDKDF (reference sequence). The CDR3 totals 14 residues. The CDR3 DNA is TGTGCCATCAGCAGAGCCGGGACTTCAGATACGCAGTATTTT. It specifies CAISRAGTSDTQYF.

This chain links TRBV4-1 with TRBJ2-2; possibly TRBD1 for D (6 bases). The V gene lost 0 bases and the J gene lost 3 bases, with 14 bases spanning the gap. CDR3 length: 17 residues. CDR1 MGHRA and CDR2 YSYEKL come from the germline V gene. The CDR3 loop is CASSQEHAWTDTGELFF. The CDR3 coding sequence is TGCGCCAGCAGCCAAGAACACGCCTGGACAGACACCGGGGAGCTGTTTTTT.

The chain recombines TRBV27 with TRBJ2-7; 7 nucleotides agree with TRBD1. V lost 6 bases, J lost 3 bases, and 8 bases stayed unmatched. CDR1 is MNHEY and CDR2 is SMNVEV in the germline V gene (reference sequence). This CDR3 contains 14 residues. CDR3 in DNA: TGTGCCAGCAGCGCGACAGGGTCGATCTACGAGCAGTACTTC. This translates into CASSATGSIYEQYF.

This clonotype was seen once. The chain couples TRBV7-2 to TRBJ2-5; 8 nucleotides align to TRBD2. Germline lookup yields CDR1 SGHTA and CDR2 FQGNSA. With V trimmed by 3 bases and J by 1 base, 4 bases remained unmatched. The CDR3 covers 15 residues. CDR3 in amino acids: CASSFYGRGQETQYF. CDR3 nucleotides: TGTGCCAGCAGCTTTTACGGGAGGGGCCAAGAGACCCAGTACTTC. Variable domain in full (rest from reference TRBV7-2 and TRBJ2-5): GAGVSQSPSNKVTEKGKDVELRCDPISGHTALYWYRQSLGQGLEFLIYFQGNSAPDKSGLPSDRFSAERTGGSVSTLTIQRTQQEDSAVYLCASSFYGRGQETQYFGPGTRLLVL.

The chain recombines TRBV5-5 with TRBJ2-3; perhaps TRBD1 as D (5 bases). The CDR3 loop spans 15 amino acids. The V end was cut by 6 bases, the J end by 0 bases, with 14 bases between. Germline CDR1 and CDR2: SGHKS and YYEKEE (reference sequence). The DNA for the CDR3 is TGTGCCAGCAACCCGACAGTTTTTAGCACAGATACGCAGTATTTT. This sequence encodes CASNPTVFSTDTQYF.

The genes are TRBV6-2 or TRBV6-3 and TRBJ2-1; tentative D call: TRBD1 (6 bases). Germline V gene sequence: CDR1 MNHEY, CDR2 SVGEGT. The V end was cut by 5 bases, the J end by 1 base, with 27 bases between. CDR3 length equals 20 residues. The CDR3 sequence is CASSRPEQGALIISYNEQFF. The CDR3 DNA follows: TGTGCCAGCAGTCGCCCCGAACAGGGCGCTTTAATTATATCCTACAATGAGCAGTTCTTC.

In this sample, this clonotype turned up a few times. V usage is TRBV5-1 and J usage is TRBJ2-3, with 9 nucleotides matching TRBD2. Germline values: CDR1 SGHRS, CDR2 YFSETQ. This CDR3 spans 17 amino acids. J lost 3 bases, V lost 0 bases, and 8 bases had no gene match. The CDR3: CASSLEPGAGGTDTQYF. Here the CDR3 DNA reads TGCGCCAGCAGCTTGGAACCCGGGGCGGGAGGGACAGATACGCAGTATTTT.

This clonotype has only a few counts. The chain links TRBV2 to TRBJ2-1; D is possibly TRBD1 or TRBD2 (5 bases each). The germline CDR1 and CDR2 sequences are SNHLY and FYNNEI. Trimming cost V 0 bases and J 1 base, with 13 bases left between them. This CDR3 is 17 amino acids long. CDR3 bases: TGTGCCAGCAGTGAAGCGCTTGGGGGACCGTCCTACAATGAGCAGTTCTTC. Translating it yields CASSEALGGPSYNEQFF.

This sequence joins TRBV28 and TRBJ1-2, with D uncertain. V was clipped by 8 bases and J by 0 bases, with 10 bases between them. CDR1 is MDHEN and CDR2 is SYDVKM in the germline V gene. The CDR3 spans 13 residues. The CDR3 loop is CASLAATNYGYTF. CDR3 DNA: TGTGCCAGCCTGGCAGCGACTAACTATGGCTACACCTTC.

The sample holds a few counts of this clonotype. The junction and the germline gene differ at one end; a read error may be behind it. V and J are TRBV12-3 or TRBV12-4 and TRBJ1-5; D unresolved. The CDR3 is made up of 16 amino acids. CDR3 loop: CASSKSRTASNHPQHF. Written as DNA, the CDR3 is TGTGCCAGCAGTAAAAGTCGGACTGCGAGCAATCACCCCCAGCATTTT.

This clonotype was counted at least ten times. CDR3: CASSPISHYGYTF. In DNA form, the CDR3 reads TGTGCCAGCAGCCCCATCTCCCACTATGGCTACACCTTC. The chain carries TRBV7-2 and TRBJ1-2; D remains ambiguous. V was shortened by 5 bases and J by 3 bases, with 10 bases between the two germline ends. Germline V gene data show CDR1 as SGHTA and CDR2 as FQGNSA. There are 13 residues in the CDR3.

The J gene is TRBJ2-5, the V gene TRBV29-1, with TRBD1 matching over 9 bases. This CDR3 has 15 residues. The germline V gene encodes CDR1 SQVTM and CDR2 ANQGSEA. The V and J ends lost 5 bases and 2 bases, in that order; junction bases with no gene match: 9. The CDR3 DNA is TGCAGCGTTCGAGACAACAGGGGGCAACAAGAGACCCAGTACTTC. Translated, it gives CSVRDNRGQQETQYF. Full variable domain (missing parts from reference TRBV29-1 and TRBJ2-5): SAVISQKPSRDICQRGTSLTIQCQVDSQVTMMFWYRQQPGQSLTLIATANQGSEATYESGFVIDKFPISRPNLTFSTLTVSNMSPEDSSIYLCSVRDNRGQQETQYFGPGTRLLVL.